This T cell receptor beta chain is drawn from a study of blood T cells in healthy people across ages. Next came a second PCR, run for 7 to 11 cycles, which used a sample-barcoded 5' primer along with a J-beta primer mix. All cDNA molecules were each tagged by a template-switch adaptor with 12 random nucleotides. TCRdb independently ran MiXCR on the 5' RACE reads; one entry per CDR3 protein. The data contain around 1.5 million distinct CDR3 sequences, roughly 45% of them singletons. Whole-study findings and limits: Per-million-T-cell TCR beta diversity fell roughly linearly with age.

This clonotype came up many times. Its matching antigen is unknown. This TCR was sampled from a woman younger than 35 in good health. Material for sequencing was blood.

CDR3 region: CASSTGLAGQETQYF. In DNA, the CDR3 is TGTGCCAGCAGTACTGGACTAGCGGGTCAAGAGACCCAGTACTTC. This rearrangement joins TRBV6-1 to TRBJ2-5; TRBD2 matches 11 bases. Germline V lookup: CDR1 MNHNS, CDR2 SASEGT. J gave up 2 bases and V 5 bases, and 4 bases lay outside the gene matches. There are 15 residues in the CDR3.